This T cell receptor (beta chain) was identified during a study of CD8 T cells in Susac syndrome. The authors carried out high-throughput sequencing of TCR beta. They applied it to CD8+ and CD4+ T cells obtained from blood. cDNA came from roughly 0.53 to 1 ug RNA primed by random hexamers. With immunoSEQ multiplex PCR, TCR beta CDR3 was amplified across 54 Vbeta and 13 Jbeta. TCRdb analysed the immunoSEQ multiplex PCR reads with MiXCR anew, one entry per CDR3 protein. The sample carries tens of thousands of distinct CDR3 sequences, 94% recorded once. V gave up 3 bases and J gave up 0 bases; unmatched junction bases: 8. CDR1 and CDR2 (germline): SGHDT, YYEEEE. This CDR3 region has 17 residues.

Sequencing was done on a sample of CD8+ T cells from PBMCs. The receptor was isolated from a human donor in good health. The chain uses TRBV5-6 and TRBJ1-1, with 10 positions matching TRBD1. The CDR3, as DNA: TGTGCCAGCAGCTCCCTCGGGACAGGGGTCTTGAACACTGAAGCTTTCTTT. Translation gives CASSSLGTGVLNTEAFF.